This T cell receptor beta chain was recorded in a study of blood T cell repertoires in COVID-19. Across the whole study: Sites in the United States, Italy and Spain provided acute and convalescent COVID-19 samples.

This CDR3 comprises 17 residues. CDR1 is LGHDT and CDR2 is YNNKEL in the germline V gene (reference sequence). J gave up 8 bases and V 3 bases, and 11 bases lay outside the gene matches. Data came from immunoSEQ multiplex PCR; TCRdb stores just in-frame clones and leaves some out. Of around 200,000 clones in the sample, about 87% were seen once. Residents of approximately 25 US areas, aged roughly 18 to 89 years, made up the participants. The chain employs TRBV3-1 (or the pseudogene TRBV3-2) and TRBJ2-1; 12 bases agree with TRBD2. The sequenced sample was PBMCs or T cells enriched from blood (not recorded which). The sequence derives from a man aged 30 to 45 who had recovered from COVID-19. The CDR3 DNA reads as TGTGCCAGCAGCCATCTGGCACTAGCGGGAGGATCATATGAGCAGTTCTTC. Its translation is CASSHLALAGGSYEQFF.